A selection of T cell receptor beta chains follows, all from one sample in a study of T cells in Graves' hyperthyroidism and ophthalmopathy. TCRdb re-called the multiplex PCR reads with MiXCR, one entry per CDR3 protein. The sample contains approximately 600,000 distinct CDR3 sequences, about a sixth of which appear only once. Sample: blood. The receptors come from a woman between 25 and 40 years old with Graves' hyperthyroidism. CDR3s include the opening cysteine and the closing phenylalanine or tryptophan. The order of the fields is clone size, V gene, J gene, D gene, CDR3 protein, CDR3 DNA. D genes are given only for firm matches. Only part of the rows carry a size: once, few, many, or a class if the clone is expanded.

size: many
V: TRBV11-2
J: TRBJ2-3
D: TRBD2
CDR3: CASSLGRSGRTYTDTQYF
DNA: TGTGCCAGCAGCTTAGGAAGAAGCGGGAGGACCTACACAGATACGCAGTATTTT

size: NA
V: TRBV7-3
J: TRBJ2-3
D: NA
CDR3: CASSLTYGATDTQYF
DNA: TGTGCCAGCAGCTTAACCTACGGGGCTACAGATACGCAGTATTTT

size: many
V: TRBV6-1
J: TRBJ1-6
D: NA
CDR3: CASRYGPLVPLHF
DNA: TGTGCCAGCAGATACGGGCCACTAGTACCCCTCCACTTT

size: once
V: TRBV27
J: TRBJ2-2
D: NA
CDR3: CASSLGGSGRDTGELFF
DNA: TGTGCCAGCAGCTTAGGGGGCAGCGGGAGAGACACCGGGGAGCTGTTTTTT

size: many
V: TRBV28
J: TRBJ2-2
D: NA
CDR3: CASIRAGTGELFF
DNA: TGTGCCAGCATAAGGGCTGGAACCGGGGAGCTGTTTTTT

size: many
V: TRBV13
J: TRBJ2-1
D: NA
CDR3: CASSLRSLNNEQFF
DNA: TGTGCCAGCAGCTTACGTTCTCTTAACAATGAGCAGTTCTTC

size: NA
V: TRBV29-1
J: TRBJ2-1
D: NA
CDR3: CSVVTWGSSYNEQFF
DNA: TGCAGCGTGGTGACCTGGGGGAGCTCCTACAATGAGCAGTTCTTC

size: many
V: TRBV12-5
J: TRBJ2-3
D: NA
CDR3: CASGLMGGEDTQYF
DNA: TGTGCTAGTGGTTTAATGGGCGGGGAAGATACGCAGTATTTT

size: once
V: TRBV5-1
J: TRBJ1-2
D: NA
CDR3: CASSLGWGGYTF
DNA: TGCGCCAGCAGCTTGGGGTGGGGTGGCTACACCTTC

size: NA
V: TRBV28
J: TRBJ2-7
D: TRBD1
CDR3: CASSSTGTGVWCEQYF
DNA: TGTGCCAGCAGTTCGACCGGGACAGGGGTTTGGTGCGAGCAGTACTTC

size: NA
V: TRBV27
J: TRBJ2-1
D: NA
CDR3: CASSFWEFDEQFF
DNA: TGTGCCAGCAGTTTTTGGGAGTTCGATGAGCAGTTCTTC

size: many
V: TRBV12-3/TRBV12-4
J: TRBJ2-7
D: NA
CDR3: CASSLVTGSLYEQYF
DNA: TGTGCCAGCAGTTTAGTAACAGGGTCCCTCTACGAGCAGTACTTC

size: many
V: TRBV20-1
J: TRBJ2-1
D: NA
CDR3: CSAMRDNEQFF
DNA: TGCAGTGCTATGCGGGACAATGAGCAGTTCTTC

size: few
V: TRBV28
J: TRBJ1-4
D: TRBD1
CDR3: CASHPGGTGNEKLFF
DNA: TGTGCCAGCCACCCCGGCGGGACAGGGAATGAAAAACTGTTTTTT

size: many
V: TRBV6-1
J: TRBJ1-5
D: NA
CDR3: CASTSLQGTTQPQHF
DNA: TGTGCCAGCACATCCTTACAGGGAACGACTCAGCCCCAGCATTTT

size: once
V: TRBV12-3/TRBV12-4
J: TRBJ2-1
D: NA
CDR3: CASSYSKVSGGRGSDLSSYNEQFF
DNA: TGTGCCAGCAGTTACTCGAAAGTTTCCGGTGGCAGGGGCTCCGACCTAAGCTCCTACAATGAGCAGTTCTTC

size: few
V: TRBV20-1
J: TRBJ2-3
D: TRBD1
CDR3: CSAREETGATDTQYF
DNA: TGCAGTGCTAGAGAGGAGACAGGGGCGACAGATACGCAGTATTTT